This TCR beta chain was profiled in a study of control samples from healthy donors and cancer patients. The CDR3 has 13 amino acids. Trimming stripped 4 bases from V and 8 bases from J, with 14 bases between. CDR1 and CDR2 from the germline V gene are LGHDT and YNNKEL (reference sequence). Some clones are missing from TCRdb's copy, which holds only in-frame ones; the method was immunoSEQ multiplex PCR. The sample carries about 130,000 clones, just under 95% recorded once. V and J are TRBV3-1 (or the pseudogene TRBV3-2) and TRBJ1-2; TRBD1 might be the D (6 bases). Sequenced material: blood. The TCR sequence derives from a man younger than 40 in good health. CDR3 in DNA: TGTGCCAGCAGCCCGTCGACAGGACTGGGCTACACCTTC. Its translation is CASSPSTGLGYTF.